These 9 T cell receptor beta chains were all obtained from the same sample, sequenced in a study of CD8+ T cells in alopecia areata. Reverse transcribed after extraction, RNA yielded cDNA as the sequencing template. Using immunoSEQ multiplex PCR, the repertoire was profiled, and TCRdb retains in-frame clones only, with some absent. The sample yields hundreds of thousands of clones, about two thirds seen once. The specimen comprised CD4+ T cells sorted from blood, sampled at week 0. Receptors were obtained from a human donor with alopecia areata.

This chain connects TRBV29-1 to TRBJ2-2, with D possibly matching TRBD1 (5 bases). This CDR3 spans 11 amino acids. Germline assignment: CDR1 SQVTM and CDR2 ANQGSEA. Between the trimmed V and J ends, which lost 4 bases and 5 bases, there was a span of 5 bases. The chain's CDR3 is CSVGQTGELFF. The CDR3 DNA reads as TGCAGCGTTGGACAGACCGGGGAGCTGTTTTTT.

This chain links TRBV29-1 with TRBJ2-7, with D possibly matching TRBD1 (5 bases). The ends were cut back, 4 bases at V and 3 bases at J, with 10 bases in the middle. This CDR3 has 12 amino acids. Germline values: CDR1 SQVTM, CDR2 ANQGSEA. Here the CDR3 reads CSVGQTLYEQYF. Written as DNA, the CDR3 is TGCAGCGTTGGACAGACCCTCTACGAGCAGTACTTC.

This chain links TRBV4-1 with TRBJ2-4; D might be TRBD2 (6 bases). This CDR3 has 15 amino acids. CDR1 is MGHRA and CDR2 is YSYEKL in the germline V gene. Trimming removed 2 bases from V and 1 base from J, with 9 bases in between. CDR3 coding DNA: TGCGCCAGCAGCCAATATGGGGGGGCCAAAAACATTCAGTACTTC. Translating gives CASSQYGGAKNIQYF.

This chain connects TRBV18 to TRBJ2-6, with D perhaps matching TRBD2 (6 bases). Germline-derived CDR1 and CDR2 are KGHSH and LQKENI. The CDR3 is made up of 18 amino acids. Trimming pared 3 bases from V and 3 bases from J, leaving 18 bases between. The CDR3 loop is CASSPRGSGVGGANVLTF. Here the CDR3 DNA reads TGTGCCAGCTCACCCCGAGGCTCGGGGGTCGGTGGGGCCAACGTCCTGACTTTC.

This clone appeared a few times. V gene TRBV12-5 combines with J gene TRBJ2-3; possible D gene TRBD2, 6 bases. Trimming shortened V by 2 bases and J by 4 bases, and 22 bases separated the two germline ends. This CDR3 contains 18 residues. Germline CDR1 and CDR2: LGHNT and FRNRAP. The CDR3 reads CASGLHPLPGDRADTQYF. The CDR3 DNA sequence: TGTGCTAGTGGTTTGCATCCCCTCCCGGGAGATCGGGCAGATACGCAGTATTTT.

This clone appeared a few times. The chain links TRBV30 to TRBJ1-2, with 9 positions matching TRBD1. V lost 3 bases to trimming and J lost 2 bases; unmatched junction nucleotides: 4. The CDR3 is made up of 14 amino acids. CDR1 and CDR2 (germline): GTSNPN, SVGIG (reference sequence). DNA of the CDR3: TGTGCCTGGAGCGGCGGGACAGGGAACTATGGCTACACCTTC. Translating gives CAWSGGTGNYGYTF.

The rearrangement links TRBV25-1 to TRBJ2-1, with D tentatively TRBD2 (5 bases). V lost 3 bases and J 5 bases, leaving 14 bases between the germline ends. The length of the CDR3 is 15 residues. Germline values: CDR1 MGHDK, CDR2 SYGVNS. The chain's CDR3 is CASSDAVRGHNEQFF. In DNA, the CDR3 is TGTGCCAGCAGTGATGCGGTCAGAGGGCACAATGAGCAGTTCTTC.

The V call is TRBV30, the J call TRBJ2-1; possibly TRBD2 for D (6 bases). V was cut by 0 bases and J by 2 bases, with 14 bases left in between. The CDR3 extends over 16 amino acids. Germline-derived CDR1 and CDR2 are GTSNPN and SVGIG (reference sequence). The CDR3 DNA is TGTGCCTGGAGTGTACCAACTAGCTTAACCTACAATGAGCAGTTCTTC. This codes for CAWSVPTSLTYNEQFF.

V gene TRBV30 combines with J gene TRBJ2-7, with D possibly matching TRBD2 (6 bases). V lost 2 bases to trimming and J lost 7 bases, with 12 bases between them. The germline V gene has CDR1 GTSNPN and CDR2 SVGIG (reference sequence). The CDR3 length is 12 residues. The CDR3 DNA sequence: TGTGCCTGGAGTTCAGGAGGGGAAGAGCAGTACTTC. The encoded protein is CAWSSGGEEQYF.